These 28 T cell receptor beta chains were all obtained from the same sample, sequenced in a study of control samples from healthy donors and cancer patients. The method was immunoSEQ multiplex PCR; TCRdb's version includes in-frame clones alone and lacks a portion of them. The sample yields tens of thousands of clones, around 87% seen once. The material sequenced was PBMCs. All receptors come from a woman in her sixties or seventies with lung cancer.

This chain joins TRBV4-2 and TRBJ1-1, with 10 nucleotides matching TRBD1. Germline V gene data show CDR1 as LGHNA and CDR2 as YNFKEQ. J lost 2 bases, V lost 1 base, and 4 bases had no gene match. The CDR3 is 16 amino acids. The CDR3 DNA follows: TGTGCCAGCAGCCAAGGGACAGGGGGGGGAAACACTGAAGCTTTCTTT. Its protein is CASSQGTGGGNTEAFF.

V and J are TRBV15 and TRBJ1-1; 11 bases are a match to TRBD1. The J segment lost 4 bases and the V segment lost 1 base, leaving 5 bases of the junction unmatched. The CDR3 loop spans 16 amino acids. Germline V gives CDR1 LNHNV, CDR2 YYDKDF (reference sequence). CDR3 protein: CATSRGTGGGSTEAFF. As DNA, the CDR3 is TGTGCCACCAGCAGAGGGACAGGGGGCGGCAGCACTGAAGCTTTCTTT.

This clone was recorded once. The V gene is TRBV28, the J gene TRBJ2-7, with D unresolved. This CDR3 has 12 amino acids. V was trimmed by 0 bases and J by 9 bases, leaving 9 bases between them. Per germline, CDR1 MDHEN and CDR2 SYDVKM. This chain's CDR3 is CASSLWGIGQYF. The CDR3 DNA reads TGTGCCAGCAGTTTATGGGGCATTGGGCAGTACTTC. Drawing the rest from reference TRBV28 and TRBJ2-7, the complete variable domain is DVKVTQSSRYLVKRTGEKVFLECVQDMDHENMFWYRQDPGLGLRLIYFSYDVKMKEKGDIPEGYSVSREKKERFSLILESASTNQTSMYLCASSLWGIGQYFGPGTRLTVT.

The chain uses TRBV19 and TRBJ2-5; 7 bases line up with TRBD1. The CDR3 contains 16 residues. With 6 bases clipped from V and 1 base from J, the junction kept 11 bases outside the gene matches. Germline V lookup: CDR1 LNHDA, CDR2 SQIVND (reference sequence). The CDR3 spells CASRGDSDPLQETQYF. The CDR3 region has the DNA TGTGCCAGTAGAGGGGACAGCGACCCACTCCAAGAGACCCAGTACTTC.

This clone was observed once. V is TRBV5-6 and J is TRBJ2-3, with D tentatively TRBD2 (6 bases). V gave up 2 bases and J gave up 5 bases, with 21 bases separating them. The CDR3 runs 17 residues. CDR1 is SGHDT and CDR2 is YYEEEE in the germline V gene. The CDR3 sequence: CASSFFLEGLLGDTQYF. CDR3 nucleotide sequence: TGTGCCAGCAGCTTTTTCCTGGAGGGCCTGCTTGGAGATACGCAGTATTTT.

The gene calls are TRBV5-6 and TRBJ2-3; no clear D gene. Deletions cut 0 bases from V and 0 bases from J, with 8 bases between. The CDR3 spans 15 residues. Germline V CDR1 and CDR2: SGHDT, YYEEEE. CDR3 DNA sequence: TGTGCCAGCAGCTTGGCCCCAACTAGCACAGATACGCAGTATTTT. Protein sequence: CASSLAPTSTDTQYF.

This sequence joins TRBV6-2 or TRBV6-3 and TRBJ1-5, with no clear D. The V gene lost 6 bases and the J gene lost 11 bases, with 11 bases spanning the gap. Per the germline V gene, CDR1 is MNHEY and CDR2 is SVGEGT. CDR3 length: 11 amino acids. Here the CDR3 DNA reads TGTGCCAGCAGCGATGCAGGAGCCCAGCATTTT. It is translated as CASSDAGAQHF.

The genes are TRBV27 and TRBJ2-1; D might be TRBD2 (6 bases). V dropped 6 bases and J dropped 10 bases, with 16 bases sitting between them. The CDR3 loop spans 13 amino acids. Looked up from germline, CDR1 is MNHEY and CDR2 is SMNVEV (reference sequence). The CDR3 protein is CASSLGGVGEQFF. The DNA of the CDR3 is TGTGCCAGCAGCCTAGGAGGGGTCGGGGAGCAGTTCTTC.

V usage is TRBV6-1 and J usage is TRBJ2-1; 9 nucleotides line up with TRBD2. This CDR3 is built from 16 residues. V lost 4 bases and J lost 6; bases outside the gene matches: 10. Germline V CDR1 and CDR2: MNHNS, SASEGT. CDR3 amino acids: CASSAQGVAGVNEQFF. The CDR3 coding sequence is TGTGCCAGCAGTGCCCAGGGGGTAGCGGGAGTCAATGAGCAGTTCTTC.

This rearrangement joins TRBV5-6 to TRBJ2-7; D may be TRBD2 (5 bases). Germline CDR1 reads SGHDT; CDR2 reads YYEEEE. Trimming removed 4 bases at V and 7 bases at J, with 9 bases between. This CDR3 region has 11 residues. CDR3 loop: CASSRTGEQYF. CDR3 bases: TGTGCCAGCAGCCGGACTGGTGAGCAGTACTTC. Supplemented by reference TRBV5-6 and TRBJ2-7, the full variable domain reads DAGVTQSPTHLIKTRGQQVTLRCSPKSGHDTVSWYQQALGQGPQFIFQYYEEEERQRGNFPDRFSGHQFPNYSSELNVNALLLGDSALYLCASSRTGEQYFGPGTRLTVT.

In regard to this clone: The junction differs from germline at one of its ends, possibly a read error. The CDR3 protein is CASSSGRGNEQYF. The DNA for the CDR3 is TGTGCTAGCAGCTCCGGGCGAGGGAACGAGCAGTACTTC. V is TRBV7-7 and J is TRBJ2-7; tentative D call: TRBD2 (5 bases). Germline CDR1 and CDR2: SSHAT and FNYEAQ (reference sequence). The CDR3 is 13 residues long.

The chain joins TRBV19 to TRBJ2-7; maybe TRBD1 (6 bases). The CDR3 runs to 13 residues. Trimming pared 6 bases from V and 3 bases from J, leaving 12 bases between. Per germline, CDR1 LNHDA and CDR2 SQIVND (reference sequence). The CDR3 reads CASRGAQLYEQYF. The DNA for the CDR3 is TGTGCCAGTAGGGGGGCTCAACTCTACGAGCAGTACTTC.

The chain links TRBV2 to TRBJ2-7; D possibly corresponds to TRBD2 (5 bases). This CDR3 is 14 amino acids long. CDR1 is SNHLY, CDR2 FYNNEI, per germline. Trimming stripped 8 bases from V and 8 bases from J, with 22 bases between. This CDR3 is CASVVDSVSTKQYF. For the CDR3, the DNA is TGTGCCAGCGTTGTAGATAGCGTATCCACGAAGCAGTACTTC.

The V call is TRBV6-5, the J call TRBJ1-4; a possible D gene is TRBD1 (5 bases). The CDR3 runs to 14 residues. The V end lost 8 bases, the J end lost 0 bases, and 10 bases lay between the germline ends. Germline V gene sequence: CDR1 MNHEY, CDR2 SVGAGI. DNA of the CDR3: TGTGCCAGCCAACAGGATGCAACTAATGAAAAACTGTTTTTT. It is translated as CASQQDATNEKLFF.

The V call is TRBV11-2, the J call TRBJ2-1; D may be TRBD2 (5 bases). The CDR3 has 15 amino acids. Trimming removed 5 bases at V and 4 bases at J, with 15 bases between. Germline V CDR1 and CDR2: SGHAT, FQNNGV. In nucleotides, the CDR3 is TGTGCCAGCAGCCCCTTCCGGACTGTATACAATGAGCAGTTCTTC. This translates into CASSPFRTVYNEQFF.

The chain couples TRBV6-5 to TRBJ1-1; the match to TRBD1 covers 7 bases. The J segment lost 7 bases and the V segment lost 6 bases, leaving 2 bases of the junction unmatched. This CDR3 comprises 11 residues. CDR1 is MNHEY, CDR2 SVGAGI, per germline. The CDR3 protein is CASRGTVEAFF. CDR3 coding DNA: TGTGCCAGCAGGGGGACAGTTGAAGCTTTCTTT.

V is TRBV5-1 and J is TRBJ2-1; 9 positions match TRBD2. The CDR3 covers 15 residues. V shed 4 bases and J 4 bases; nucleotides not matched to a gene: 6. Germline CDR1 and CDR2: SGHRS and YFSETQ. The CDR3 reads CASSPSSGGYNEQFF. The DNA of the CDR3 is TGCGCCAGCAGCCCAAGTAGCGGGGGATACAATGAGCAGTTCTTC. Complete variable domain (other parts from reference TRBV5-1 and TRBJ2-1): KAGVTQTPRYLIKTRGQQVTLSCSPISGHRSVSWYQQTPGQGLQFLFEYFSETQRNKGNFPGRFSGRQFSNSRSEMNVSTLELGDSALYLCASSPSSGGYNEQFFGPGTRLTVL.

J is TRBJ2-1 and V is TRBV7-8; TRBD2 aligns across 10 bases. The CDR3 sequence is 21 residues long. Losses at the gene ends were 3 bases for V and 0 bases for J; bases not matched to a gene: 17. Germline CDR1 and CDR2: SGHVS and FQNEAQ. The CDR3 DNA sequence: TGTGCCAGCAGCTTGGCGGGTTTGGCTAGCGGGAGTATTAGCTCCTACAATGAGCAGTTCTTC. It codes for CASSLAGLASGSISSYNEQFF. The variable domain in full, with the rest retrieved from reference TRBV7-8 and TRBJ2-1, is GAGVSQSPRYKVAKRGQDVALRCDPISGHVSLFWYQQALGQGPEFLTYFQNEAQLDKSGLPSDRFFAERPEGSVSTLKIQRTQQEDSAVYLCASSLAGLASGSISSYNEQFFGPGTRLTVL.

V gene TRBV5-1 combines with J gene TRBJ2-3; 9 nucleotides line up with TRBD2. CDR3 length: 14 residues. The V gene end was trimmed by 4 bases and the J gene end by 4 bases; junction bases not matched to a gene: 4. Germline CDR1 is SGHRS and CDR2 is YFSETQ. The CDR3 loop is CASSRLAGADTQYF. The CDR3 region has the DNA TGCGCCAGCAGCCGCTTAGCGGGAGCAGATACGCAGTATTTT.

The CDR3 spells CASRPQGTSGNTDTQYF. The CDR3 bases are TGTGCCAGCAGACCACAGGGGACTAGCGGGAACACAGATACGCAGTATTTT. The rearrangement joins TRBV11-2 to TRBJ2-3; TRBD2 matches 13 bases. This CDR3 is built from 17 residues. Germline V gives CDR1 SGHAT, CDR2 FQNNGV. V was clipped by 6 bases and J by 2 bases; unmatched bases: 8.

This chain uses TRBV2 with TRBJ2-1; the match to TRBD2 covers 13 bases. With V trimmed by 6 bases and J by 7 bases, 6 bases remained unmatched. CDR3 length equals 15 residues. CDR1 SNHLY and CDR2 FYNNEI come from the germline V gene. DNA of the CDR3: TGTGCCAGCAGGAAACTAGCGGGGGGGCCGAATGAGCAGTTCTTC. Residues: CASRKLAGGPNEQFF.

CDR3 nucleotides: TGTGCCAGCAGTTCGTACTTTAGCGGGGGCTCCTACGAGCAGTACTTC. It codes for CASSSYFSGGSYEQYF. The chain has TRBV6-5 and TRBJ2-7, with 9 nucleotides matching TRBD2. This CDR3 has 16 amino acids. V trimming: 4 bases; J trimming: 0 bases; junction bases outside the gene matches: 7. Germline V lookup: CDR1 MNHEY, CDR2 SVGAGI.

This chain connects TRBV30 to TRBJ2-4, with D perhaps TRBD1 (5 bases). Trimming pared 3 bases from V and 0 bases from J, leaving 12 bases between. The CDR3 has 15 amino acids. Germline CDR1 GTSNPN, CDR2 SVGIG (reference sequence). CDR3 bases: TGTGCCTGGAGCCGACAGACACTAGCCAAAAACATTCAGTACTTC. This translates into CAWSRQTLAKNIQYF. The variable domain in full, completed from reference TRBV30 and TRBJ2-4, reads SQTIHQWPATLVQPVGSPLSLECTVEGTSNPNLYWYRQAAGRGLQLLFYSVGIGQISSEVPQNLSASRPQDRQFILSSKKLLLSDSGFYLCAWSRQTLAKNIQYFGAGTRLSVL.

The chain uses TRBV5-1 and TRBJ2-2, with D tentatively TRBD1 or TRBD2 (5 bases each). Germline-derived CDR1 and CDR2 are SGHRS and YFSETQ. V was clipped by 5 bases and J by 4 bases, with 12 bases between them. This CDR3 comprises 14 residues. Written as DNA, the CDR3 is TGCGCCAGCAGTTACCGGGGCGTCACCGGGGAGCTGTTTTTT. The encoded protein is CASSYRGVTGELFF. Full variable domain (outside the CDR3, taken from reference TRBV5-1 and TRBJ2-2): KAGVTQTPRYLIKTRGQQVTLSCSPISGHRSVSWYQQTPGQGLQFLFEYFSETQRNKGNFPGRFSGRQFSNSRSEMNVSTLELGDSALYLCASSYRGVTGELFFGEGSRLTVL.

CDR3 sequence reads: CARTRWGRNYEQYF. The CDR3 bases are TGTGCCAGAACCCGTTGGGGTAGGAACTACGAGCAGTACTTC. The chain links TRBV21-1 to TRBJ2-7. TRBV21-1 is a pseudogene locus. CDR3 size: 14 residues.

J is TRBJ1-1 and V is TRBV7-2; the D is unclear. V shed 8 bases and J shed 0 bases, with 13 bases lying between them. Germline CDR1 reads SGHTA; CDR2 reads FQGNSA. The CDR3 extends over 14 amino acids. CDR3 loop: CASQRGIMNTEAFF. The CDR3 nucleotides are TGTGCCAGCCAACGAGGGATCATGAACACTGAAGCTTTCTTT.

The chain combines TRBV29-1 with TRBJ1-2; D is perhaps TRBD1 (6 bases). With 0 bases removed from V and 8 bases from J, the gap between germline ends came to 13 bases. The CDR3 is 13 residues long. Germline V gives CDR1 SQVTM, CDR2 ANQGSEA. CDR3 in DNA: TGCAGCGTTGAAGAAGTAAGGGGGGAAGGCTACACCTTC. Residues: CSVEEVRGEGYTF.

The rearrangement links TRBV7-9 to TRBJ1-2; tentatively, D is TRBD1 (5 bases). The germline gives CDR1 SEHNR, CDR2 FQNEAQ (reference sequence). Trimming removed 1 base from V and 7 bases from J, with 19 bases in between. The length of the CDR3 is 16 residues. CDR3 loop: CASSLGSGTAIGGYTF. CDR3 DNA sequence: TGTGCCAGCAGCTTAGGGTCAGGGACGGCCATCGGTGGCTACACCTTC. Together with reference TRBV7-9 and TRBJ1-2, the CDR3 gives the full variable domain: DTGVSQNPRHKITKRGQNVTFRCDPISEHNRLYWYRQTLGQGPEFLTYFQNEAQLEKSRLLSDRFSAERPKGSFSTLEIQRTEQGDSAMYLCASSLGSGTAIGGYTFGSGTRLTVV.